The 5 T cell receptor beta chains listed next were all sequenced from one sample in a study of blood T cell repertoires in COVID-19. The data were produced by immunoSEQ multiplex PCR, yet TCRdb's version contains in-frame clones alone and is incomplete. The sample yields 110,000 or so clones, about 76% seen once. Sequenced sample: peripheral blood. The source of these receptors is a man older than 75 with acute or convalescent COVID-19.

V gene TRBV7-3 combines with J gene TRBJ2-5; TRBD1 matches at 7 bases. This CDR3 is 13 amino acids long. V was clipped by 4 bases and J by 4 bases; unmatched bases: 3. From germline, CDR1 is SGHTA and CDR2 FQGTGA. DNA of the CDR3: TGTGCCAGCAGCTCCTCAGGGGGAGAGACCCAGTACTTC. Translating it yields CASSSSGGETQYF.

This rearrangement joins TRBV29-1 to TRBJ2-3; 13 nucleotides align to TRBD2. Germline-derived CDR1 and CDR2 are SQVTM and ANQGSEA. The length of the CDR3 is 16 residues. With 3 bases clipped from V and 5 bases from J, the junction kept 8 bases outside the gene matches. The CDR3 loop reads CSVDGLAGVVEDTQYF. In nucleotides, the CDR3 is TGCAGCGTTGACGGACTAGCGGGAGTGGTGGAAGATACGCAGTATTTT.

The chain links TRBV2 to TRBJ1-1; 7 nucleotides align to TRBD1. Germline CDR1 and CDR2: SNHLY and FYNNEI. The trim removed 6 bases at V and 1 base at J, leaving 11 bases unmatched. This CDR3 has 16 amino acids. CDR3 protein: CASSRDRSFGNTEAFF. DNA for the CDR3: TGTGCCAGCAGCCGGGACAGATCATTCGGGAACACTGAAGCTTTCTTT.

The V call is TRBV18, the J call TRBJ1-1; possible D gene TRBD1, 6 bases. Germline V lookup: CDR1 KGHSH, CDR2 LQKENI. CDR3 length: 18 amino acids. V was shortened by 5 bases and J by 1 base, with 23 bases between the two germline ends. The CDR3 bases are TGTGCCAGCTCATCGTTCCTCAGGGGAGTAAAGGGGAACACTGAAGCTTTCTTT. Translated: CASSSFLRGVKGNTEAFF.

This clone was counted between two and nine times. The rearrangement links TRBV24-1 to TRBJ1-2; TRBD1 might be the D (6 bases). This CDR3 spans 14 amino acids. Germline assignment: CDR1 KGHDR and CDR2 SFDVKD. Deletions cut 7 bases from V and 4 bases from J, with 15 bases between. The CDR3 DNA is TGTGCCACCAGCGACCATCAGGGGATCTATGGCTACACCTTC. Protein product: CATSDHQGIYGYTF.